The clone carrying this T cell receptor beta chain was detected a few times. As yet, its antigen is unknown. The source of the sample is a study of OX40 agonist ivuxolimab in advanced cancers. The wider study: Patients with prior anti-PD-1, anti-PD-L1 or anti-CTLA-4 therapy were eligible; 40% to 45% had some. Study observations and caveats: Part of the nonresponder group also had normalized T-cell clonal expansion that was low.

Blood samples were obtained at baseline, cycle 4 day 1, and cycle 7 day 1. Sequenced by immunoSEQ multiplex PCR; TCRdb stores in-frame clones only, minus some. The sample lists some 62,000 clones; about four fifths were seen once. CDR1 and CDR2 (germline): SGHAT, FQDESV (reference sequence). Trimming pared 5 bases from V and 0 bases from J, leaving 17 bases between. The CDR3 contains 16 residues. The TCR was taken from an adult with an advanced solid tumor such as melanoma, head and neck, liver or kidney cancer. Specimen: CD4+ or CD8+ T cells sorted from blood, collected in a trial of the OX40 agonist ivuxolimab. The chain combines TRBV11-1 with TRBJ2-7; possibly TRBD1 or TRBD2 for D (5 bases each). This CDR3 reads CASSPKGWDPSYEQYF. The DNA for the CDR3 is TGTGCCAGCAGCCCCAAGGGATGGGACCCCTCCTACGAGCAGTACTTC.